The clone carrying this TCR beta chain ranks as medium-sized. Its target is unknown. For a library built for alpha chains, this beta chain is a stray read; little rests on its size. This entry belongs to a study of spatial heterogeneity in lung cancer. Overall study: Matched bulk RNA-seq gave a T cell module score that correlated strongly with tumor-region TCR transcript counts.

As to time point: sample taken at primary tumor resection. TCRdb passed the 5' RACE reads through MiXCR, listing each CDR3 protein once. Altogether fewer than 8,500 distinct CDR3 sequences are present, under 8.5% being singletons, with the ten largest covering around 4.4%. Notes on the study in general: The study found that expanded intratumoral alpha and beta TCR counts tracked tumor mutation counts.

Trimming shortened V by 5 bases and J by 3 bases, and 13 bases separated the two germline ends. Germline CDR1 reads SGHTA; CDR2 reads FQGNSA. The CDR3 has 14 amino acids. Sequencing used lung tumor tissue, obtained at surgery. This chain joins TRBV7-2 and TRBJ1-2; D possibly corresponds to TRBD1 (6 bases). This receptor was obtained from a male donor with early-stage non-small cell lung cancer. This CDR3 reads CASSDGQSDYGYTF. The CDR3 DNA reads TGTGCCAGCAGCGATGGACAGTCCGACTATGGCTACACCTTC.